The sequence of this TCR beta chain was determined in a study of regulatory T cells in long-lasting Graves disease. TCR beta libraries were built with iRepertoire HTBI primers and Arm-PCR of CDR3 regions. TCRdb re-derived calls from the multiplex PCR reads in MiXCR, one entry per CDR3 protein. This sample yields about 500,000 distinct CDR3 sequences, of which about 12% are seen a single time; about 8.3% belongs to the top ten. Overall study findings and caveats: Thyroid tissue went unexamined; only peripheral blood was analyzed.

In regard to this clonotype: The antigen is unknown.

Time point in this sample: newly diagnosed GD, antithyroid drugs for less than 3 months. PBMCs provided the RNA from which the TCR library was made. American Thyroid Association guidelines served as the basis for diagnosing Graves' disease. The V gene's germline CDR1 is SGDLS and CDR2 YYNGEE. Trimming removed 0 bases at V and 4 bases at J, with 11 bases between. The CDR3 contains 15 residues. A further study also used this sample, focusing on T cells in Graves' hyperthyroidism and ophthalmopathy.

V and J are TRBV9 and TRBJ2-1, with no clear D. The source of this sequence is a young woman with Graves disease. The sequencing used peripheral blood mononuclear cells (PBMCs), collected at new diagnosis, from a patient treated with antithyroid drugs. CDR3 coding DNA: TGTGCCAGCAGCGTAGAGGGATCAATATACAATGAGCAGTTCTTC. Translated, it gives CASSVEGSIYNEQFF.